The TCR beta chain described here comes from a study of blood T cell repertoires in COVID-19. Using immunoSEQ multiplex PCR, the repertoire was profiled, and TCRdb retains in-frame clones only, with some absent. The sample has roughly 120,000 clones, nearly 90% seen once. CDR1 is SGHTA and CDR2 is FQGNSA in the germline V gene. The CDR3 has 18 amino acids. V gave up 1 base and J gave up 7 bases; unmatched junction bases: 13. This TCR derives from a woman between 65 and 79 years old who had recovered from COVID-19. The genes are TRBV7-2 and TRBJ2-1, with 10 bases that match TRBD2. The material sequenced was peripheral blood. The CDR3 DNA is TGTGCCAGCAGCTTAGTAGGGGCGAGGGGACTAGCGTATAATGAGCAGTTCTTC. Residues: CASSLVGARGLAYNEQFF.